Shown below are 2 T cell receptor beta chains from a single sample sequenced in a study of shared clonotypes between healthy human individuals (dated by TCRdb to 2018 to 2021). Receptor amplification or capture employed the immunoSEQ multiplex PCR assay. TCRdb took this table from immuneACCESS and kept in-frame rearrangements with V and J called. Such tables lack part of the clones; where checked against another copy, unresolved V genes explain under half of the gap, and the rest is unexplained. In this sample the table shows about 730,000 clones, approximately 72% of which occur a single time. The leading ten clones occupy about 1.8% of the sample. The source material was memory CD4+ T cells sorted from blood. Taken with the paper, the label for cell subset or site translates to: CD45RA-negative fraction. All receptors derive from a woman in her twenties or thirties in good health.

The rearrangement links TRBV27 to TRBJ2-5; no clear D. Per the germline V gene, CDR1 is MNHEY and CDR2 is SMNVEV (reference sequence). The CDR3 totals 12 residues. The V and J ends lost 0 bases and 5 bases respectively, with 4 bases between them. CDR3: CASSLSWETQYF. The CDR3 region has the DNA TGTGCCAGCAGTTTATCGTGGGAGACCCAGTACTTC.

The chain carries TRBV7-8 and TRBJ2-7; D remains ambiguous. CDR1 and CDR2 (germline): SGHVS, FQNEAQ. V was shortened by 3 bases and J by 0 bases, with 12 bases between the two germline ends. The CDR3 has 15 amino acids. The CDR3 bases are TGTGCCAGCAGCTTTCTTAGGGTCCCCTCCTACGAGCAGTACTTC. Protein: CASSFLRVPSYEQYF.